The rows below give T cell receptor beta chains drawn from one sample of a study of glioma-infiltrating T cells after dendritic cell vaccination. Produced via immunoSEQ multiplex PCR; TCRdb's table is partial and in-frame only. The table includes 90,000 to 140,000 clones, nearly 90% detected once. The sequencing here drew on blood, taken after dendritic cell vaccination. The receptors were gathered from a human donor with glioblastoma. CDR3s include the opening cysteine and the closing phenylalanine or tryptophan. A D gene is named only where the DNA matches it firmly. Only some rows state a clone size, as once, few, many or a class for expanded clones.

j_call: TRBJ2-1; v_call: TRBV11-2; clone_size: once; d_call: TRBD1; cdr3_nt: TGTGCCAGCAGCCGGGGGACAGGGTTCGCCTATGAGCAGTTCTTC; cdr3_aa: CASSRGTGFAYEQFF
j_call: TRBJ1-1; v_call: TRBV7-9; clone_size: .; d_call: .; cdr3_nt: TGTGCCAGCAGCTTAGGGTTAGAGTACACTGAAGCTTTCTTT; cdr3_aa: CASSLGLEYTEAFF
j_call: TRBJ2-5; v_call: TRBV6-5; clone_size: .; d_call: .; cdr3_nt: TGTGCCAGCAGTTACGCAAGGGCAGGAGGCCAAGAGACCCAGTACTTC; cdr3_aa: CASSYARAGGQETQYF
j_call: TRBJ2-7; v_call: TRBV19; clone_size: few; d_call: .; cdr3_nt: TGTGCCAGTAGTATCGGATCGGGACAAGGTGACGAGCAGTACTTC; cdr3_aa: CASSIGSGQGDEQYF
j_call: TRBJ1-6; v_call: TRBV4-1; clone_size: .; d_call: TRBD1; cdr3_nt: TGCGCCAGCTCCGGGACAGTTAATTCACCCCTCCACTTT; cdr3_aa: CASSGTVNSPLHF
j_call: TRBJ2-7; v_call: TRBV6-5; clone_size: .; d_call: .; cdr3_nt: TGTGCCAGCAGTAAGCAAGGGGGGGGCTACGAGCAGTACTTC; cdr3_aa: CASSKQGGGYEQYF
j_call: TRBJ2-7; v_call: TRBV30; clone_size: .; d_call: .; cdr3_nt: TGTGCCTGGAGTGATACCAGAGGCAAGGTCGAGCAGTACTTC; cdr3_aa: CAWSDTRGKVEQYF
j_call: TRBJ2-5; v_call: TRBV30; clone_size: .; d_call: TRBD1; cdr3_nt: TGTGCCTGGGCTCCGGGACAGGGTGTCGGGACCCAGTACTTC; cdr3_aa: CAWAPGQGVGTQYF
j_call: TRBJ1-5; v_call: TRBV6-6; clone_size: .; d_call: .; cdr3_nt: TGTGCCAGCAGTTATCGGGGGGCAAGTCAGCCCCAGCATTTT; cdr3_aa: CASSYRGASQPQHF
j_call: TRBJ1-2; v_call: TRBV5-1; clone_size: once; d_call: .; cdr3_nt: TGCGCCAGCAGCCCCTGGGGGGGGGAAGGCTACACCTTC; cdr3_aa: CASSPWGGEGYTF
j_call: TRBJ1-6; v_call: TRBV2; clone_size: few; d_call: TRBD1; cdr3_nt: TGTGCCAGCAGTGAAAGGAGGACAGGGGGCGTCAATTCACCCCTCCACTTT; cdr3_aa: CASSERRTGGVNSPLHF
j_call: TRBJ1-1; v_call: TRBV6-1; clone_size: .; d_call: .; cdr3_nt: TGTGCCAGCACGGTGGGGGTCGGGGGCACTGAAGCTTTCTTT; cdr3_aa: CASTVGVGGTEAFF
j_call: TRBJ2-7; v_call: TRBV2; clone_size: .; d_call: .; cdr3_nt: TGTGCCAGCAGGGAACCAGGGTTGTACGAGCAGTACTTC; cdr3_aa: CASREPGLYEQYF
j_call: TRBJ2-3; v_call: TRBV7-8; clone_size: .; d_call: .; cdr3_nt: TGTGCCAGCAGCTCAACCGAGAGAGATACGCAGTATTTT; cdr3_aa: CASSSTERDTQYF
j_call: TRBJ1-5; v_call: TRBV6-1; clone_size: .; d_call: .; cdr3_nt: TGTGCCAGCAGTGAATTCCCCCAGAGCAATCAGCCCCAGCATTTT; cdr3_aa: CASSEFPQSNQPQHF
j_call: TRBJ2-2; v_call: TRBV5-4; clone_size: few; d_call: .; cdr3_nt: TGTGCCAGCAGCTTGGGGCTAGCCTACACCGGGGAGCTGTTTTTT; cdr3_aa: CASSLGLAYTGELFF
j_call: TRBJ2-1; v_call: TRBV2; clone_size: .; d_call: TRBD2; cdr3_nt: TGTGCCAGCATGGGACTAGACTACAATGAGCAGTTCTTC; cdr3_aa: CASMGLDYNEQFF
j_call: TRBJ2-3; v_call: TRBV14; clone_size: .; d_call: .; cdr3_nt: TGTGCCAGCAGCCGGGACTTTGGCACAGATACGCAGTATTTT; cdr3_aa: CASSRDFGTDTQYF
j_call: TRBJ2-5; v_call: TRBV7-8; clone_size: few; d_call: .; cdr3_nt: TGTGCCAGCAGACGGGGACTGGCTGGAGAGACCCAGTACTTC; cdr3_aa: CASRRGLAGETQYF
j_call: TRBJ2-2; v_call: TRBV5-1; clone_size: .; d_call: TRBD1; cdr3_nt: TGCGCCAGCAGCTCGAGGACAGGGGAGGGCGGGGAGCTGTTTTTT; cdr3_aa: CASSSRTGEGGELFF
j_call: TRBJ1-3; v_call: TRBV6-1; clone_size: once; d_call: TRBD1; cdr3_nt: TGTGCCAGCAGTGACCAGGGGGGCTATGGAAACACCATATATTTT; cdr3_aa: CASSDQGGYGNTIYF
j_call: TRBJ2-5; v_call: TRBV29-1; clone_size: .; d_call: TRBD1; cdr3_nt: TGCAGCGTTGAAGTAGGCTCCCAGACAGGGTTAGAGACCCAGTACTTC; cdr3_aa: CSVEVGSQTGLETQYF
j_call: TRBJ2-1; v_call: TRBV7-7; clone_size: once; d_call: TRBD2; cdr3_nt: TGTGCTAGCAGCTTAGTTCGGCGGGAGAACTACAATGAGCAGTTCTTC; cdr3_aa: CASSLVRRENYNEQFF
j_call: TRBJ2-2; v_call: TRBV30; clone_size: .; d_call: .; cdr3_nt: TGTGCCTGGATCGGTAGGGGGTTAACCGGGGAGCTGTTTTTT; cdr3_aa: CAWIGRGLTGELFF
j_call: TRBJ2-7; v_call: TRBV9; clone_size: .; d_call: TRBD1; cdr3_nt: TGTGCCAGCAGCGTAGAACCGGGACAGGGAGTTTACGAGCAGTACTTC; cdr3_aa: CASSVEPGQGVYEQYF
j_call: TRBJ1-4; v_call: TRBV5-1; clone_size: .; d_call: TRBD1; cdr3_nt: TGCGCCAGCAGCGTCGGACAGGTTTCTAATGAAAAACTGTTTTTT; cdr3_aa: CASSVGQVSNEKLFF
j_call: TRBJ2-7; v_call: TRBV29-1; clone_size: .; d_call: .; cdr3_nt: TGCAGCGTTGAGCAGTACTACGAGCAGTACTTC; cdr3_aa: CSVEQYYEQYF
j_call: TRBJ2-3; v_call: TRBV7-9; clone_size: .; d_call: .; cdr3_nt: TGTGCCAGCAGCCCCCGACAGTGGCTTAGCACAGATACGCAGTATTTT; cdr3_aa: CASSPRQWLSTDTQYF
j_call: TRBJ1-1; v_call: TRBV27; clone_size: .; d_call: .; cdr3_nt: TGTGCCAGCAGCCCTAAACAGGTACACATGAACACTGAAGCTTTCTTT; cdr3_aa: CASSPKQVHMNTEAFF
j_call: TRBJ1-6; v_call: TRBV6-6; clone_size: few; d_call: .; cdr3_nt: TGTGCCAGCAGTTACGTGGACACCCAGGCGCCCCTCCACTTT; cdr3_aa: CASSYVDTQAPLHF
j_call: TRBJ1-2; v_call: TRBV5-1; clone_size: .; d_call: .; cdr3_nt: TGCGCCAGCAGCCCCGGGACAAATACTAACTATGGCTACACCTTC; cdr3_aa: CASSPGTNTNYGYTF
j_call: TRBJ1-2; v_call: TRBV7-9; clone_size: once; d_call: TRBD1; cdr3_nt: TGTGCCAGCAGCCCCGGACAGGGTGGCTATGGCTACACCTTC; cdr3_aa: CASSPGQGGYGYTF
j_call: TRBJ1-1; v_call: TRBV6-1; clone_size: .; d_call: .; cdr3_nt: TGTGCCAGCAGTGAAGCCGCGACTAGAGTTTTGAACACTGAAGCTTTCTTT; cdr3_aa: CASSEAATRVLNTEAFF
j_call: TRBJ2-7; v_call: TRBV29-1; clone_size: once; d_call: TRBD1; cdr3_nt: TGCAGCACCCTCCGACAGGGTACGAACGAGCAGTACTTC; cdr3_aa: CSTLRQGTNEQYF
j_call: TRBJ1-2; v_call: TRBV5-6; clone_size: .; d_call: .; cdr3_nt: TGTGCCAGCAGATACACAGGGATTTCCTTTGGCTACACCTTC; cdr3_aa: CASRYTGISFGYTF
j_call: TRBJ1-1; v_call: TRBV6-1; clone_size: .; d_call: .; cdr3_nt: TGTGCCAGCAGTGAAGCAGGGGGAATCACTGAAGCTTTCTTT; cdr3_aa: CASSEAGGITEAFF
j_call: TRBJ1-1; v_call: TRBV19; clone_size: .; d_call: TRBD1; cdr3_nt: TGTGCCAGTAGTCACCGGGACAGGGATCCTGAAGCTTTCTTT; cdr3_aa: CASSHRDRDPEAFF
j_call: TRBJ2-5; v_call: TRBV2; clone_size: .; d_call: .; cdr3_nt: TGTGCCGGGAGAAGGGAGGAGGCCCAGTACTTC; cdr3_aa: CAGRREEAQYF
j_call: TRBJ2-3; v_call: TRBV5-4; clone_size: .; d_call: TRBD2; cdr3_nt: TGTGCCAGCACCCCCCTAGCGGGAGCGACAGATACGCAGTATTTT; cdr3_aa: CASTPLAGATDTQYF
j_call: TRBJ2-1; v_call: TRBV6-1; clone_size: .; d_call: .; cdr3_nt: TGTGCCAGCAGTGAAGCTGTAACAAGATCCTACAATGAGCAGTTCTTC; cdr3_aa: CASSEAVTRSYNEQFF
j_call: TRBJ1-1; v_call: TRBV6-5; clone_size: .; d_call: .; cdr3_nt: TGTGCCAGCAGACTCCCGGGACAACGGGCTTTCTTT; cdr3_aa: CASRLPGQRAFF
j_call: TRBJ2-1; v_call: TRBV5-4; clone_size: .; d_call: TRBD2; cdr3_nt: TGTGCCAGCAGCTCAAGGACTAGCGGGAGGTATGAGCAGTTCTTC; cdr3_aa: CASSSRTSGRYEQFF
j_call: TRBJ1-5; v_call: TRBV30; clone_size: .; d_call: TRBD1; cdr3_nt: TGTGCCTGGCGACAGGGGGCAGCGAATCAGCCCCAGCATTTT; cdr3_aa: CAWRQGAANQPQHF
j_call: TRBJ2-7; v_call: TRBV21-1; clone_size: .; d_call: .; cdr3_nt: TGTGCCAGCAGCGAGAGTGGGAGTAGGGCCTACGAGCAGTACTTC; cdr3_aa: CASSESGSRAYEQYF
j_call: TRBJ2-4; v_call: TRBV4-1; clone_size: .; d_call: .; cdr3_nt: TGCGCCAGCAGCCAAGTCGGGATAGAGAAAAACATTCAGTACTTC; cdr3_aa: CASSQVGIEKNIQYF
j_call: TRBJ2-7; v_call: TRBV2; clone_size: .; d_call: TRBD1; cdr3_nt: TGTGCCAGCAGTGAAGGGGCAGGGGGCCCCTACGAGCAGTACTTC; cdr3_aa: CASSEGAGGPYEQYF
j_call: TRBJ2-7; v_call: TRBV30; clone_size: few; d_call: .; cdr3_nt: TGTGCCTGGAGTGAGGGGTGGGGTCCCTACGAGCAGTACTTC; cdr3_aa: CAWSEGWGPYEQYF
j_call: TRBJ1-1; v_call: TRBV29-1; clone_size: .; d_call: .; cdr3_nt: TGCAGCGTTGCGGGAACAGGGTGGGGGACTGAAGCTTTCTTT; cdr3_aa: CSVAGTGWGTEAFF
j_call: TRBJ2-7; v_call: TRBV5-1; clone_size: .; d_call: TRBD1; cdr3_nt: TGCGCCAGCAGCCTCGGGCAGGGGGCTAACGAGCAGTACTTC; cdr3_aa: CASSLGQGANEQYF
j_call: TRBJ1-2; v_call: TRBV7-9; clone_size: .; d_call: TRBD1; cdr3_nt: TGTGCCAGCAGCTCCGGGACAGGGAAAAAAGGCTACACCTTC; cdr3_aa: CASSSGTGKKGYTF
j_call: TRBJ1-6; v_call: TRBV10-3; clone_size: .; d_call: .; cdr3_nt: TGTGCCATCAGTGGTAGCCGGGACATCGCCAATTCACCCCTCCACTTT; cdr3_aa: CAISGSRDIANSPLHF
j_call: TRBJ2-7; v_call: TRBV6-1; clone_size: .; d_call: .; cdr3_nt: TGTGCCAGCAGTTCCTACACGGACAGCGAGCAGTACTTC; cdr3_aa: CASSSYTDSEQYF
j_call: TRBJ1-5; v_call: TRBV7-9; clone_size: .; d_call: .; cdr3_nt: TGTGCCAGCAGCCCGACAGGAGGTCAGCCCCAGCATTTT; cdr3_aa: CASSPTGGQPQHF
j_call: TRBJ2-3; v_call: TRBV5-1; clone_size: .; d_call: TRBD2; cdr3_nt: TGCGCCAGCAGCCTAACTAGCGGGGGGGGCCCTGGCACAGATACGCAGTATTTT; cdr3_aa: CASSLTSGGGPGTDTQYF
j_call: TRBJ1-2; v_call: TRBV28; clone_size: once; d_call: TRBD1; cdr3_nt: TGTGCCAGCAGTTTGGGACAGGGAAACTATGGCTACACCTTC; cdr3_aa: CASSLGQGNYGYTF